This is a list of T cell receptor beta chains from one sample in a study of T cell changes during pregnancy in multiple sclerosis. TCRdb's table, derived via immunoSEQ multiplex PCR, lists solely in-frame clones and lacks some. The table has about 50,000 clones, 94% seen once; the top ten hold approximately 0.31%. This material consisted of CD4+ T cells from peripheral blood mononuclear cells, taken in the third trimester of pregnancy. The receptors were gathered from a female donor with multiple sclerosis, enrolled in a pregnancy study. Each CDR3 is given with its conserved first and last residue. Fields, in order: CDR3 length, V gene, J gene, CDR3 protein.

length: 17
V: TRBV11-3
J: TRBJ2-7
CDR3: CASSLRGSGGNRYEQYF

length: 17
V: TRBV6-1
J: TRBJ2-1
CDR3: CASSEEGGSYLGSEQFF

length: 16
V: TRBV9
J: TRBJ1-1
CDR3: CASSPGTGAMNTEAFF

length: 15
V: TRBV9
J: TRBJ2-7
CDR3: CASSTGLAGSYEQYF

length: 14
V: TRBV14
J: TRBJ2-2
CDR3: CASSQASVARELFF

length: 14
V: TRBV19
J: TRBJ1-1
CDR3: CASSIVAGNTEAFF

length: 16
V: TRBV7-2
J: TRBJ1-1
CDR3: CASSLGQTILNVEAFF

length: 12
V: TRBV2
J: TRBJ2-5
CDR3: CAGSGLRETQYF

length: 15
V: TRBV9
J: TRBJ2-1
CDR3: CASSVGLAGVNEQFF

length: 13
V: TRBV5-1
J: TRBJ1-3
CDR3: CASSFSRGNTIYF

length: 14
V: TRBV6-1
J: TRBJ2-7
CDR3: CASSEAGGWDEQYF

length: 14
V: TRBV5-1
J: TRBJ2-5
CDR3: CASTQGQGKETQYF

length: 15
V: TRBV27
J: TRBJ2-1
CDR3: CASNLQGFSYNEQFF

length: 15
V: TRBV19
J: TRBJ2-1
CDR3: CASRPGTSSYNEQFF

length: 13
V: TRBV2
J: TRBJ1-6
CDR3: CASRRDSNSPLHF

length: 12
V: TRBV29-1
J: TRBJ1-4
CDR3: CSVLGAGEKLFF

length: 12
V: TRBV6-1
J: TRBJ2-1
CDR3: CASSATGAGPFF